The text below deals with one TCR beta chain. This specimen includes other DNA sequences encoding the same CDR3. In the authors' workflow: Reference gene primer amplification yielded estimated nucleated cell counts. The method was immunoSEQ multiplex PCR; TCRdb's version includes in-frame clones alone and lacks a portion of them. V and J calls plus clone size are reproduced from that table; the DNA served to infer D and trimming. The table has about 55,000 clones, about 88% seen once. The sample is drawn from a study of blood T cell repertoires in COVID-19. Study overall: COVID-19 samples, acute and convalescent, were from the United States, Italy and Spain. The analysed material was cDNA or gDNA that came from T cells, B-cell-depleted T cells, or PBMCs.

The receptor was derived from a man aged 55 to 69 with active COVID-19. Sequenced input: peripheral blood.

CDR3 bases: TGTGCCAGCAGACGAACAGGGGTGGATGAGCAGTTCTTC. Translated, it gives CASRRTGVDEQFF. This chain uses TRBV11-3 with TRBJ2-1; TRBD1 agrees at 7 bases. V trimming: 6 bases; J trimming: 8 bases; junction bases outside the gene matches: 7. The germline V gene encodes CDR1 SGHNT and CDR2 YENEEA. CDR3 size: 13 residues.